Shown below are 32 T cell receptor beta chains from a single sample sequenced in a study of shared clonotypes between healthy human individuals. Assay: immunoSEQ multiplex PCR; the TCRdb copy retains only in-frame clones and omits some. Among some 2,400,000 clones listed, roughly 95% were seen once. The specimen was naive CD4+ T cells sorted from blood. Subset noted: CD45RA+ positively selected. All receptors derive from a man aged 18 to 30 in good health.

V usage is TRBV6-1 and J usage is TRBJ2-7; TRBD2 matches 10 bases. Trimming cost V 4 bases and J 7 bases; bases outside gene matches: 10. This CDR3 comprises 15 residues. The germline V gene encodes CDR1 MNHNS and CDR2 SASEGT. The CDR3 here is CASSVTSGKNGEQYF. CDR3 coding DNA: TGTGCCAGCAGTGTTACTAGCGGGAAGAACGGTGAGCAGTACTTC.

This clone has just one count. The identical CDR3 is also encoded by other nucleotide sequences in the sample. This sequence joins TRBV4-1 and TRBJ2-7; TRBD1 aligns across 8 bases. Germline V gene lookup returns CDR1 MGHRA and CDR2 YSYEKL. The ends lost 3 bases at V and 4 bases at J; junction bases unmatched: 8. The CDR3 runs 15 residues. This CDR3 reads CASSQPGTGSYEQYF. In DNA form, the CDR3 reads TGCGCCAGCAGCCAGCCCGGGACAGGTAGTTACGAGCAGTACTTC.

This chain uses TRBV9 with TRBJ2-5, with TRBD2 identical over 11 bases. Germline CDR1 reads SGDLS; CDR2 reads YYNGEE. This CDR3 is 15 amino acids long. With 1 base clipped from V and 3 bases from J, the junction kept 2 bases outside the gene matches. Written as DNA, the CDR3 is TGTGCCAGCAGCGTATCGACTAGCGGGAAAGAGACCCAGTACTTC. Its translation is CASSVSTSGKETQYF.

Details on this clone: This sample also contains other DNA sequences that code for the same CDR3. The gene calls are TRBV5-1 and TRBJ2-3; D remains ambiguous. V was pared by 0 bases and J by 5 bases, with 7 bases between. Germline CDR1 and CDR2: SGHRS and YFSETQ. The CDR3 runs 13 residues. DNA of the CDR3: TGCGCCAGCAGCTTGGGGTGGGGAGATACGCAGTATTTT. This codes for CASSLGWGDTQYF. Using reference TRBV5-1 and TRBJ2-3 for the parts outside the CDR3, the full variable domain is KAGVTQTPRYLIKTRGQQVTLSCSPISGHRSVSWYQQTPGQGLQFLFEYFSETQRNKGNFPGRFSGRQFSNSRSEMNVSTLELGDSALYLCASSLGWGDTQYFGPGTRLTVL.

The rearrangement uses TRBV28 and TRBJ1-2, with D perhaps matching TRBD1 (6 bases). The germline V and J ends were trimmed by 2 bases and 4 bases, with 14 bases remaining between them. Germline lookup yields CDR1 MDHEN and CDR2 SYDVKM. The CDR3 sequence is 15 residues long. CDR3 in amino acids: CASSLMVTGPYGYTF. Here the CDR3 DNA reads TGTGCCAGCAGTTTAATGGTGACAGGCCCCTATGGCTACACCTTC.

This chain uses TRBV10-3 with TRBJ2-3; D is ambiguous. V lost 2 bases, J lost 4 bases, and 10 bases lay in between. Germline assignment: CDR1 ENHRY and CDR2 SYGVKD. This CDR3 contains 14 residues. Here the CDR3 reads CAISEEPRPDTQYF. CDR3 DNA: TGTGCCATCAGTGAGGAACCTAGACCAGATACGCAGTATTTT.

The genes are TRBV6-5 and TRBJ1-2, with TRBD1 as a possible D gene (5 bases). CDR3 length: 14 amino acids. Trimming stripped 7 bases from V and 4 bases from J, with 16 bases between. The germline V gene encodes CDR1 MNHEY and CDR2 SVGAGI. The CDR3 bases are TGTGCCAGCACCAAAAGGGACCCAACCTATGGCTACACCTTC. Translating gives CASTKRDPTYGYTF.

The genes are TRBV10-2 and TRBJ1-5, with D uncertain. V was clipped by 2 bases and J by 4 bases, with 6 bases between them. This CDR3 contains 13 residues. CDR1 and CDR2 from the germline V gene are WSHSY and SAAADI. DNA for the CDR3: TGCGCCAGCAGTGAGAACAAGAATCAGCCCCAGCATTTT. This gives the protein CASSENKNQPQHF.

Comment on this clone: Additional DNA sequences in this sample encode the identical CDR3. The J gene is TRBJ1-1, the V gene TRBV5-1; D is unresolved. This CDR3 is built from 12 residues. V lost 4 bases to trimming and J lost 1 base, with 5 bases between them. The germline V gene has CDR1 SGHRS and CDR2 YFSETQ. DNA of the CDR3: TGCGCCAGCAGCACGGGGAACACTGAAGCTTTCTTT. Translation gives CASSTGNTEAFF.

The genes are TRBV7-2 and TRBJ2-1; TRBD2 aligns across 8 bases. Trimming cost V 5 bases and J 0 bases; bases outside gene matches: 3. The germline V gene has CDR1 SGHTA and CDR2 FQGNSA. This CDR3 has 15 amino acids. This chain's CDR3 is CASSLSGVSYNEQFF. The CDR3 DNA is TGTGCCAGCAGCCTTAGCGGGGTCTCCTACAATGAGCAGTTCTTC.

Note on this clone: Other DNA sequences in this specimen translate into the identical CDR3. This sequence joins TRBV29-1 and TRBJ1-1; tentative D call: TRBD1 (6 bases). The CDR3 covers 12 residues. V shed 1 base and J shed 4 bases, with 7 bases lying between them. Germline-derived CDR1 and CDR2 are SQVTM and ANQGSEA. The CDR3 bases are TGCAGCGTTGAAGTAGGGGGCACTGAAGCTTTCTTT. This sequence encodes CSVEVGGTEAFF.

The V and J genes are TRBV6-5 and TRBJ1-2; the match to TRBD1 covers 8 bases. CDR1 is MNHEY, CDR2 SVGAGI, per germline. This CDR3 comprises 15 residues. V gave up 4 bases and J gave up 4 bases; unmatched junction bases: 8. The CDR3 reads CASSSHGQGGYGYTF. The CDR3 DNA follows: TGTGCCAGCAGTTCCCACGGACAGGGTGGCTATGGCTACACCTTC.

The sample holds one count of this clone. This rearrangement joins TRBV18 to TRBJ2-1; 11 bases map to TRBD2. Germline CDR1 is KGHSH and CDR2 is LQKENI. With 3 bases clipped from V and 0 bases from J, the junction kept 1 base outside the gene matches. The CDR3 covers 16 residues. The chain's CDR3 is CASSPGLADSYNEQFF. Here the CDR3 DNA reads TGTGCCAGCTCACCGGGACTAGCGGACTCCTACAATGAGCAGTTCTTC.

A note on this clone: The sample contains more than one DNA sequence encoding this CDR3. This chain joins TRBV10-1 and TRBJ1-6; no firm D call. The CDR3 totals 13 residues. V dropped 0 bases and J dropped 7 bases, with 4 bases sitting between them. Germline values: CDR1 WNHNN, CDR2 SYGVQD (reference sequence). The CDR3 coding sequence is TGCGCCAGCAGTGAGTCTGGAAATTCACCCCTCCACTTT. It encodes CASSESGNSPLHF.

Regarding this clone: At the DNA level, this CDR3 is encoded by other sequences in the same sample as well. The chain combines TRBV5-1 with TRBJ2-1; a possible D gene is TRBD2 (6 bases). CDR3 size: 15 residues. Germline V gives CDR1 SGHRS, CDR2 YFSETQ. V lost 4 bases, J lost 0 bases, and 11 bases lay in between. CDR3 nucleotides: TGCGCCAGCAGCGTATCCGGGGGCTCCTACAATGAGCAGTTCTTC. It specifies CASSVSGGSYNEQFF.

The chain joins TRBV28 to TRBJ2-7, with 10 bases lining up with TRBD2. CDR3 length: 15 amino acids. Per germline, CDR1 MDHEN and CDR2 SYDVKM. Losses at the gene ends were 3 bases for V and 8 bases for J; bases not matched to a gene: 10. CDR3 bases: TGTGCCAGCAGTTTTCCCCGGACTAGCGGAGCAAAGCAGTACTTC. Its protein is CASSFPRTSGAKQYF.

Concerning this clone: Other DNA sequences within the sample encode an identical CDR3. The chain recombines TRBV10-3 with TRBJ1-1; D call uncertain. Trimming took off 3 bases at V and 2 bases at J, with 7 bases between the two ends. The CDR3 spans 13 residues. The germline V gene encodes CDR1 ENHRY and CDR2 SYGVKD. CDR3 in amino acids: CAISDRRNTEAFF. CDR3 DNA sequence: TGTGCCATCAGTGACAGGAGAAACACTGAAGCTTTCTTT.

This chain joins TRBV2 and TRBJ2-7; 10 bases fit TRBD1. This CDR3 spans 14 amino acids. The germline V gene encodes CDR1 SNHLY and CDR2 FYNNEI. V trimming: 4 bases; J trimming: 3 bases; junction bases outside the gene matches: 3. The CDR3 nucleotides are TGTGCCAGCAGTGGACAGGGGGCCCTCTACGAGCAGTACTTC. Its protein is CASSGQGALYEQYF. The full variable domain, with the rest looked up from reference TRBV2 and TRBJ2-7, is EPEVTQTPSHQVTQMGQEVILRCVPISNHLYFYWYRQILGQKVEFLVSFYNNEISEKSEIFDDQFSVERPDGSNFTLKIRSTKLEDSAMYFCASSGQGALYEQYFGPGTRLTVT.

This chain connects TRBV5-6 to TRBJ2-1; the D is unclear. Germline V CDR1 and CDR2: SGHDT, YYEEEE. The CDR3 is 15 residues long. With 3 bases removed from V and 3 bases from J, the gap between germline ends came to 13 bases. The CDR3 reads CASSSRRHLYNEQFF. CDR3 coding DNA: TGTGCCAGCAGCTCCCGTAGGCACCTCTACAATGAGCAGTTCTTC.

About this clone itself: The sample holds other DNA sequences that translate to the same CDR3. V gene TRBV5-1 combines with J gene TRBJ1-4; D not resolved. CDR1 is SGHRS, CDR2 YFSETQ, per germline. CDR3 length: 15 residues. Trimming cost V 2 bases and J 0 bases, with 8 bases left between them. The CDR3 region has the DNA TGCGCCAGCAGCTTAACGGTGGCAACTAATGAAAAACTGTTTTTT. Its translation: CASSLTVATNEKLFF.

J is TRBJ2-3 and V is TRBV10-3; TRBD1 might be the D (6 bases). This CDR3 spans 13 amino acids. CDR1 and CDR2 from the germline V gene are ENHRY and SYGVKD. V gave up 4 bases and J gave up 2 bases, with 7 bases separating them. CDR3 DNA: TGTGCCATCAGTGGGACAGACACAGATACGCAGTATTTT. Its protein is CAISGTDTDTQYF.

This CDR3 is CASSLDAANTEAFF. The CDR3 DNA reads TGCGCCAGCAGCTTGGATGCGGCAAACACTGAAGCTTTCTTT. The chain has TRBV5-1 and TRBJ1-1; D remains unclear. CDR1 and CDR2 from the germline V gene are SGHRS and YFSETQ. The V end lost 0 bases, the J end lost 2 bases, and 8 bases lay between the germline ends. The CDR3 extends over 14 amino acids.

The chain couples TRBV6-6 to TRBJ2-7, with 13 bases fitting TRBD2. The CDR3 has 15 amino acids. Looked up from germline, CDR1 is MNHNY and CDR2 is SVGAGI (reference sequence). V gave up 6 bases and J gave up 7 bases; unmatched junction bases: 9. CDR3 region: CASRNGLAGVREQYF. The CDR3 DNA sequence: TGTGCCAGCAGAAACGGACTAGCGGGAGTACGAGAGCAGTACTTC.

This clone was found a few times. The chain links TRBV19 to TRBJ1-2; 9 bases are a match to TRBD1. Germline CDR1 and CDR2: LNHDA and SQIVND (reference sequence). This CDR3 contains 16 residues. V shed 3 bases and J 2 bases; nucleotides not matched to a gene: 7. In DNA form, the CDR3 reads TGTGCCAGTAGTATCCCACAGGGGGCGCGGAACTATGGCTACACCTTC. Translated, it gives CASSIPQGARNYGYTF.

The chain couples TRBV6-6 to TRBJ2-3, with D possibly being TRBD2 (5 bases). This CDR3 region has 16 residues. The germline V gene has CDR1 MNHNY and CDR2 SVGAGI (reference sequence). V was trimmed by 1 base and J by 0 bases, leaving 11 bases between them. The CDR3, as DNA: TGTGCCAGCAGTTACTACGGTGGGAGCAGCACAGATACGCAGTATTTT. Amino acid sequence: CASSYYGGSSTDTQYF.

The gene calls are TRBV28 and TRBJ2-7; TRBD2 agrees at 10 bases. With V trimmed by 5 bases and J by 4 bases, 5 bases remained unmatched. This CDR3 is built from 14 residues. Germline-derived CDR1 and CDR2 are MDHEN and SYDVKM. The CDR3 is CASSRGLATYEQYF. The DNA of the CDR3 is TGTGCCAGCAGTCGGGGACTAGCGACGTACGAGCAGTACTTC. Based on the CDR3 plus reference TRBV28 and TRBJ2-7, the full variable domain is DVKVTQSSRYLVKRTGEKVFLECVQDMDHENMFWYRQDPGLGLRLIYFSYDVKMKEKGDIPEGYSVSREKKERFSLILESASTNQTSMYLCASSRGLATYEQYFGPGTRLTVT.

V gene TRBV9 combines with J gene TRBJ1-4; D may be TRBD1 (5 bases). This CDR3 has 15 residues. With 4 bases removed from V and 5 bases from J, the gap between germline ends came to 15 bases. The germline CDR1 and CDR2 sequences are SGDLS and YYNGEE. This CDR3 reads CASSRDVLANEKLFF. The CDR3 nucleotides read TGTGCCAGCAGCCGGGACGTACTTGCCAATGAAAAACTGTTTTTT. The whole variable domain, remainder taken from reference TRBV9 and TRBJ1-4, is DSGVTQTPKHLITATGQRVTLRCSPRSGDLSVYWYQQSLDQGLQFLIQYYNGEERAKGNILERFSAQQFPDLHSELNLSSLELGDSALYFCASSRDVLANEKLFFGSGTQLSVL.

The sample holds one count of this clone. The sample has other DNA sequences that encode this CDR3 too. This chain uses TRBV12-5 with TRBJ1-6; D ambiguous. CDR3 length equals 12 residues. CDR1 is LGHNT and CDR2 is FRNRAP in the germline V gene. The V end was cut by 0 bases, the J end by 10 bases, with 4 bases between. CDR3 protein: CASGLVASPLHF. Here the CDR3 DNA reads TGTGCTAGTGGTTTGGTTGCCTCACCCCTCCACTTT. The full variable domain, rest sourced from reference TRBV12-5 and TRBJ1-6, is DARVTQTPRHKVTEMGQEVTMRCQPILGHNTVFWYRQTMMQGLELLAYFRNRAPLDDSGMPKDRFSAEMPDATLATLKIQPSEPRDSAVYFCASGLVASPLHFGNGTRLTVT.

The V and J genes are TRBV25-1 and TRBJ2-3, with TRBD2 identical over 10 bases. Germline CDR1 and CDR2: MGHDK and SYGVNS. After removal of 2 bases from V and 8 bases from J, the junction contained 7 bases not matched to a gene. This CDR3 comprises 15 residues. This CDR3 is CASSETSGTAGTQYF. The CDR3 DNA reads TGTGCCAGCAGTGAAACTAGCGGGACGGCAGGTACGCAGTATTTT.

This chain uses TRBV4-1 with TRBJ1-1; no firm D call. This CDR3 comprises 16 residues. The V gene lost 0 bases and the J gene lost 2 bases, with 13 bases spanning the gap. CDR1 and CDR2 (germline): MGHRA, YSYEKL. The CDR3 sequence is CASSQETLGKNTEAFF. CDR3 nucleotides: TGCGCCAGCAGCCAAGAGACCCTAGGGAAAAACACTGAAGCTTTCTTT.

J is TRBJ1-2 and V is TRBV10-2, with no clear D. The ends were cut back, 5 bases at V and 4 bases at J, with 11 bases in the middle. The CDR3 runs 13 residues. The germline V gene encodes CDR1 WSHSY and CDR2 SAAADI. CDR3 sequence (DNA): TGCGCCAGCAGTAGAGGATTGGGCTATGGCTACACCTTC. Translating gives CASSRGLGYGYTF.

V is TRBV11-2 and J is TRBJ2-3, with TRBD2 matching over 9 bases. From germline, CDR1 is SGHAT and CDR2 FQNNGV. V lost 1 base to trimming and J lost 6 bases; unmatched junction nucleotides: 8. This CDR3 is 16 amino acids long. CDR3 bases: TGTGCCAGCAGCTTAGTGGGCGGGAGGGCCTTCGATACGCAGTATTTT. This translates into CASSLVGGRAFDTQYF.